This entry concerns a single TCR beta chain. Ten or more counts support this clonotype. No antigen is known for it. Per-nucleotide qualities are absent, and no much larger clonotype sits a single base away. The library was obtained by PCR. The run used an Illumina HiSeq 4000. Bulk TCR libraries were prepared as previously described, using TCR primers listed in Table S5. The Qiagen AllPrep DNA/RNA kit was used to purify total RNA. Before any analysis, reads coming from multiple sequencing runs of the same library were combined into one pool. In the source study's methods: Reads were retained only if the reads had an exact TCR constant sequence, and the retained reads were trimmed to 150 nt and grouped according to their 12-nt molecular barcodes. Reads in each barcode group were sub-clustered using a 15% Levenshtein threshold, and a quality-weighted consensus sequence was built for each RNA molecule. Non-functional sequences were filtered out, along with any lower-count sequence sitting one edit away from another sequence. On the basis of fitting two negative binomial distributions, barcode sub-clusters with fewer than 20% of the maximum read count were discarded. Using fastp at Q25 and MiXCR, TCRdb reprocessed the public reads and kept productive beta chains. Entries are consolidated by CDR3 protein sequence, retaining the most common genes and DNA. TCRdb, not the authors, supplied the V and J calls. The sample table holds 50,000 or so distinct CDR3 sequences, of which almost 25% were seen once. The top ten clonotypes cover 1.9% of the sample.

The data derive from a study of molecular identifiers for immune sequencing clone quantification (dated by TCRdb to between 2017 and 2018). At the level of the whole study: For a replicate experiment, RNA from around 18,000 or 91,000 naive CD8 T cells was divided into five aliquots, and four of the five aliquots were sequenced. CD8 T cells were used in a methods study to benchmark molecular-identifier clustering-based TCR repertoire sequencing (MIDCIRS) and TCR RNA copy counting.

The V end gives up 3 bases and the J end 4 bases, leaving 2 bases in the junction not matched to a gene. The CDR3 goes from the cysteine to the phenylalanine over 13 residues. The retained sequence is limited to the CDR3, 39 bases, with the frame set at the first base. In the germline V gene (reference sequence), CDR1 corresponds to PRHDT and CDR2 to FYEKMQ. Libraries of naive CD8 T cells were built from anywhere between about 19,000 and 1,000,000 sorted cells, with 10%, 30% or 50% of the purified RNA used. On a BD FACSAria II, naive CD8 T cells were FACS-sorted as CD8+CD4-CCR7+CD45RA+ and collected into RLT Plus buffer. Detection sensitivity was tested by spiking Jurkat RNA equal to roughly 9 TCR copies' worth into samples containing roughly 17,000-1,100,000 naive CD8 T cells. CD8 T cells were enriched with RosetteSep CD8+ T Cell Enrichment Cocktail and Ficoll-Paque, followed by ACK red cell lysis.

Overall study results and their limits: A single cell's worth of spiked-in Jurkat TCR RNA was reported detectable even among about a million naive CD8 T cells. In CMV-specific effector cells, over 99% of molecules were held by clones above 20 RNA copies, whereas under 1% of molecules were held by such clones in naive cells. Modeling estimated around 3.2 recovered TCR RNA copies per cell, compared with approximately 10 by digital PCR, which implies 25% to 30% capture efficiency. When barcode sub-clustering was not used, chimeric consensus sequences inflated TCR diversity, with chimeras reaching as high as 47%. Naive libraries contained spiked-in Jurkat TCR RNA (10 copies' worth), which is not part of the donor repertoire. Identical TCR molecules sharing a barcode could cause highly expanded clone sizes to be underestimated.

This receptor chain uses TRBV13 and TRBJ2-5, and 7 junctional nucleotides match TRBD1. The receptor was derived from a human donor in good health. Some libraries in this study had Jurkat cell RNA spiked in. The specimen was naive CD8+ T cells from blood, with Jurkat cell RNA spiked in. The sample's cell subset or site label, in plain terms: FACS-sorted CD8+CD4-CCR7+CD45RA+ naive T cells. The DNA sequence reads TGTGCCAGCAGCTTTCCAGGGGGAGAGACCCAGTACTTC. It codes for CASSFPGGETQYF. Full variable domain (CDR3 extended with the reference TRBV13 and TRBJ2-5 proteins): AAGVIQSPRHLIKEKRETATLKCYPIPRHDTVYWYQQGPGQDPQFLISFYEKMQSDKGSIPDRFSAQQFSDYHSELNMSSLELGDSALYFCASSFPGGETQYFGPGTRLLVL.